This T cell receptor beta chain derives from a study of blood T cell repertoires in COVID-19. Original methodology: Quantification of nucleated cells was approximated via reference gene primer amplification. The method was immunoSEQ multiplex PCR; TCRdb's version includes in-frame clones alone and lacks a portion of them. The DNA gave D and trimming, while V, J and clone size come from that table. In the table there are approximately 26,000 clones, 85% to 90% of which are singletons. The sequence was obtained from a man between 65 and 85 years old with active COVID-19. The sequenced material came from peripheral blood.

CDR3 in DNA: TGTGCCAGTAGTAGGGGGCTGGGGTACAGTGAAAAACTGTTTTTT. This sequence encodes CASSRGLGYSEKLFF. The V gene is TRBV19, the J gene TRBJ1-4; D may be TRBD1 (6 bases). The V end was cut by 4 bases, the J end by 7 bases, with 16 bases between. Germline assignment: CDR1 LNHDA and CDR2 SQIVND (reference sequence). The CDR3 covers 15 residues.